One and the same sample provided the 14 T cell receptor beta chains below, sequenced in a study of T cell repertoires in cytomegalovirus infection. Their specific antigens are unknown. From the reads, TCRdb called clonotypes with MiXCR, one entry per CDR3 protein. There are around 89,000 distinct CDR3 sequences in the sample; around 32% occur only once, and more than 70% lies in the top ten. The sample was CD8+ T cells from cultured PBMCs, taken from culture after CMV antigen stimulation. The receptors were gathered from a human donor in good health (CMV status not recorded). Some clones in this sample may be carry-over from other donors' samples.

This clonotype was seen repeatedly, ten times or more. This sequence joins TRBV28 and TRBJ1-1; possibly TRBD1 for D (6 bases). This CDR3 is 14 amino acids long. Trimming left V 8 bases short and J 1 base short, with 14 bases between. In germline, CDR1 is MDHEN, CDR2 SYDVKM. The CDR3 DNA is TGTGCCAGCCCAGGGGCAGGGCGGAACACTGAAGCTTTCTTT. The encoded protein is CASPGAGRNTEAFF.

This clonotype was counted ten times or more. This sequence joins TRBV7-6 and TRBJ2-1; 7 bases fit TRBD2. Germline V CDR1 and CDR2: SGHVS, FNYEAQ. V shed 4 bases, J shed 0 bases, and the junction held 6 bases outside the gene matches. The CDR3 spans 16 residues. CDR3 sequence reads: CASSSSGGSSYNEQFF. CDR3 bases: TGTGCCAGCAGCTCCTCGGGGGGAAGCTCCTACAATGAGCAGTTCTTC.

The chain uses TRBV11-2 and TRBJ2-7; a weak D match, TRBD1 (6 bases). The germline gives CDR1 SGHAT, CDR2 FQNNGV. The length of the CDR3 is 13 residues. Deletions cut 3 bases from V and 5 bases from J, with 11 bases between. Written as DNA, the CDR3 is TGTGCCAGCAGCTTTCAGGGGTGGGACGAGCAGTACTTC. It codes for CASSFQGWDEQYF.

The rearrangement joins TRBV4-2 to TRBJ2-1, with TRBD2 matching 12 bases. Trimming cost V 1 base and J 0 bases; bases outside gene matches: 4. Germline V gene lookup returns CDR1 LGHNA and CDR2 YNFKEQ. The CDR3 covers 18 residues. The CDR3 loop reads CASSQASGGVSSYNEQFF. The CDR3 nucleotides read TGTGCCAGCAGCCAAGCTAGCGGGGGGGTTAGCTCCTACAATGAGCAGTTCTTC.

This clonotype was seen ten or more times. The J gene is TRBJ2-1, the V gene TRBV10-3, with 9 bases lining up with TRBD2. The trim removed 0 bases at V and 9 bases at J, leaving 6 bases unmatched. Germline V gene lookup returns CDR1 ENHRY and CDR2 SYGVKD. The CDR3 sequence is 15 residues long. The CDR3 DNA reads as TGTGCCATCAGTGAGTCTTGGCGGGGGGGCCCTGAGCAGTTCTTC. Protein sequence: CAISESWRGGPEQFF.

This clonotype occurred many times. V is TRBV7-6 and J is TRBJ1-6; 9 bases line up with TRBD1. Germline CDR1 is SGHVS and CDR2 is FNYEAQ. The CDR3 extends over 15 amino acids. Unmatched junction bases numbered 5, after V lost 4 bases and J lost 7 bases. In DNA, the CDR3 is TGTGCCAGCAGCTCCCGGGACAGGGAGAATTCACCCCTCCACTTT. Its translation: CASSSRDRENSPLHF.

This chain connects TRBV7-9 to TRBJ1-2, with TRBD1 matching over 9 bases. CDR3 length: 16 amino acids. Germline V gene data show CDR1 as SEHNR and CDR2 as FQNEAQ (reference sequence). Unmatched junction bases numbered 14, after V lost 5 bases and J lost 7 bases. The CDR3 is CASSQSIRTGVAGYTF. CDR3 sequence (DNA): TGTGCCAGCAGCCAATCGATCCGGACAGGGGTGGCTGGCTACACCTTC.

This clonotype was counted many times. The rearrangement joins TRBV2 to TRBJ2-3; TRBD1 matches 7 bases. Trimming cost V 6 bases and J 5 bases; bases outside gene matches: 5. Germline values: CDR1 SNHLY, CDR2 FYNNEI. The CDR3 is made up of 13 amino acids. The CDR3 reads CASSENRGDTQYF. CDR3 nucleotides: TGTGCCAGCAGCGAGAACAGGGGAGATACGCAGTATTTT.

The CDR3 bases are TGTGCCAGCAGTTTCGGTGTAGATGCGGGGTTGAATGAGCAGTTCTTC. Translated, it gives CASSFGVDAGLNEQFF. The V call is TRBV12-3 or TRBV12-4, the J call TRBJ2-1; weak D call: TRBD2 (6 bases). V was pared by 3 bases and J by 7 bases, with 19 bases between. This CDR3 contains 16 residues.

This clonotype was found many times. The CDR3, as DNA: TGTGCCAGCAGCTGGGGGGGGACATCAGTTAATCAGCCCCAGCATTTT. This sequence encodes CASSWGGTSVNQPQHF. J is TRBJ1-5 and V is TRBV7-2; TRBD1 is a possible D gene (6 bases). Germline loops: CDR1 SGHTA, CDR2 FQGNSA. Trimming shortened V by 4 bases and J by 4 bases, and 17 bases separated the two germline ends. The length of the CDR3 is 16 residues.

A single count supports this clonotype. A much larger clone differs by one base, so this may be a read error. This chain connects TRBV2 to TRBJ2-2; the D is unclear. CDR1 is SNHLY, CDR2 FYNNEI, per germline. The CDR3 spans 12 residues. DNA of the CDR3: TGTGTCAGCAGTGACTGGAGCGGGGAGCTGTTTTTT. Translated, it gives CVSSDWSGELFF.

This clonotype was counted a few times. This sequence joins TRBV12-3 or TRBV12-4 and TRBJ1-2, with D hard to call. The CDR3 covers 14 residues. V lost 6 bases and J 6 bases, leaving 17 bases between the germline ends. The CDR3 DNA reads TGTGCCAGCAGACCCGGGCTTTCACCGAATGGCTACACCTTC. This translates into CASRPGLSPNGYTF.

In this sample, this clonotype turned up a few times. The chain employs TRBV7-8 and TRBJ2-1; 7 bases map to TRBD2. Germline CDR1 SGHVS, CDR2 FQNEAQ. The length of the CDR3 is 13 residues. The V gene end was trimmed by 5 bases and the J gene end by 7 bases; junction bases not matched to a gene: 5. The CDR3 reads CASSQRRGNEQFF. CDR3 coding DNA: TGTGCCAGCAGCCAACGGCGGGGGAATGAGCAGTTCTTC.

This clonotype was recorded many times. CDR3 sequence: CASSERPSGSGQYF. DNA of the CDR3: TGTGCCAGCAGTGAACGGCCTAGCGGGTCGGGGCAGTACTTC. The rearrangement uses TRBV6-1 and TRBJ2-7; the match to TRBD2 covers 8 bases. From germline, CDR1 is MNHNS and CDR2 SASEGT. The CDR3 runs to 14 residues. The trim removed 2 bases at V and 9 bases at J, leaving 9 bases unmatched.